This T cell receptor (beta chain) was retrieved from a study of cytomegalovirus exposure and HLA in healthy donors. Study context: Samples from HLA-typed donors yielded approximately 80 million unique TCRs in an early data release.

In the case of this clone: Its antigen is undetermined.

CDR1 is SNHLY and CDR2 is FYNNEI in the germline V gene. The germline V and J ends were trimmed by 4 bases and 2 bases, with 15 bases remaining between them. CDR3 size: 17 residues. Regarding the study as a whole: Prior analysis indicated that the majority of TCR beta V segments exhibited productivity approximately 87% or approximately 30% of the time.

Primers included in the PCR were 60 Vbeta and 13 Jbeta primers. TCRdb's copy holds only in-frame clones and misses some; the assay was immunoSEQ multiplex PCR. The data hold about 130,000 clones, with 75% observed a single time. This receptor was obtained from a man aged 25 to 40 in good health and CMV-seronegative. Sequenced input: PBMCs. The chain uses TRBV2 and TRBJ2-6; a possible D gene is TRBD2 (7 bases). CDR3: CASSGGRGGAGANVLTF. CDR3 DNA: TGTGCCAGCAGTGGTGGTAGGGGGGGCGCTGGGGCCAACGTCCTGACTTTC. Using reference TRBV2 and TRBJ2-6 for the parts outside the CDR3, the full variable domain is EPEVTQTPSHQVTQMGQEVILRCVPISNHLYFYWYRQILGQKVEFLVSFYNNEISEKSEIFDDQFSVERPDGSNFTLKIRSTKLEDSAMYFCASSGGRGGAGANVLTFGAGSRLTVL.